The 24 T cell receptor beta chains reported below all come from one sample, sequenced in a study of blood T cell repertoires in COVID-19. Data came from immunoSEQ multiplex PCR; TCRdb stores just in-frame clones and leaves some out. The table records around 220,000 clones, 86% of them present only once. The sample was peripheral blood. The receptors shown here come from a woman between 50 and 59 years old with COVID-19, enrolled during active disease.

V and J are TRBV27 and TRBJ1-2, with 9 bases matching TRBD1. This CDR3 contains 15 residues. After removal of 2 bases from V and 8 bases from J, the junction contained 9 bases not matched to a gene. In germline, CDR1 is MNHEY, CDR2 SMNVEV (reference sequence). CDR3: CASSLTDRGSGGYTF. CDR3 DNA: TGTGCCAGCAGTTTAACCGACAGGGGGTCGGGAGGCTACACCTTC.

The chain employs TRBV28 and TRBJ1-1; D uncertain. This CDR3 region has 14 residues. The germline V gene has CDR1 MDHEN and CDR2 SYDVKM. V shed 5 bases and J shed 3 bases, with 13 bases lying between them. The CDR3, as DNA: TGTGCCAGCAGTGCCCATGGCGGGGACACTGAAGCTTTCTTT. This gives the protein CASSAHGGDTEAFF.

This clone was observed once. This may be a read error: a much more frequent sequence differs by one nucleotide. The V gene is TRBV7-9, the J gene TRBJ1-1, with unresolved D. Germline V gene lookup returns CDR1 SEHNR and CDR2 FQNEAQ (reference sequence). The V gene lost 3 bases and the J gene lost 1 base, with 3 bases spanning the gap. The CDR3 is made up of 12 amino acids. CDR3 nucleotide sequence: TGTGCCAGCAGCTTCGGGAACACTGAAGCTTTCTTT. This translates into CASSFGNTEAFF.

This rearrangement joins TRBV10-3 to TRBJ1-6, with 7 bases lining up with TRBD1. Looked up from germline, CDR1 is ENHRY and CDR2 is SYGVKD. The CDR3 consists of 15 residues. The trim removed 3 bases at V and 10 bases at J, leaving 9 bases unmatched. CDR3 DNA: TGTGCCATCAGTGACTCAAGGCAGGGGGACTCACCCCTCCACTTT. Translated, it gives CAISDSRQGDSPLHF.

This sequence joins TRBV10-3 and TRBJ1-1; D is unresolved. The CDR3 runs to 11 residues. The germline CDR1 and CDR2 sequences are ENHRY and SYGVKD. V dropped 5 bases and J dropped 5 bases, with 6 bases sitting between them. As DNA, the CDR3 is TGTGCCATCAGTCGGGGAACTGAAGCTTTCTTT. Encoded protein: CAISRGTEAFF.

The chain links TRBV6-5 to TRBJ2-7, with D possibly matching TRBD1 (5 bases). The CDR3 is made up of 13 amino acids. Looked up from germline, CDR1 is MNHEY and CDR2 is SVGAGI. The V end was cut by 8 bases, the J end by 1 base, with 12 bases between. CDR3 protein: CASSGAFSYEQYV. The CDR3 DNA follows: TGTGCCAGCTCTGGGGCCTTTTCCTACGAGCAGTACGTC.

This chain joins TRBV7-9 and TRBJ2-3; 7 bases agree with TRBD1. CDR3 length equals 14 residues. After removal of 4 bases from V and 1 base from J, the junction contained 2 bases not matched to a gene. CDR1 is SEHNR, CDR2 FQNEAQ, per germline (reference sequence). In nucleotides, the CDR3 is TGTGCCAGCAGCTCCGGGACAGGCACAGATACGCAGTATTTT. Protein sequence: CASSSGTGTDTQYF.

V gene TRBV6-1 combines with J gene TRBJ2-2; D may be TRBD2 (5 bases). V was clipped by 4 bases and J by 4 bases, with 16 bases between them. The CDR3 consists of 16 residues. Germline-derived CDR1 and CDR2 are MNHNS and SASEGT. The CDR3 loop reads CASSVTSLQGTGELFF. CDR3 DNA sequence: TGTGCCAGCAGTGTAACTAGTTTACAAGGCACCGGGGAGCTGTTTTTT.

The chain combines TRBV5-1 with TRBJ2-7; 7 bases align to TRBD1. The V gene's germline CDR1 is SGHRS and CDR2 YFSETQ. CDR3 length: 14 amino acids. J gave up 7 bases and V 0 bases, and 7 bases lay outside the gene matches. The CDR3 region is CASSLASGQWEQYV. CDR3 nucleotides: TGCGCCAGCAGCTTGGCCTCGGGACAGTGGGAGCAGTACGTC.

This clone was recorded only once. V usage is TRBV30 and J usage is TRBJ2-7; D not certain. Germline V gene sequence: CDR1 GTSNPN, CDR2 SVGIG (reference sequence). The CDR3 has 12 amino acids. V lost 2 bases and J 7 bases, leaving 12 bases between the germline ends. Here the CDR3 DNA reads TGTGCCTGGAGTCGGCCGGGTTGGGAGCAGTACGTC. As protein: CAWSRPGWEQYV.

The gene calls are TRBV6-5 and TRBJ1-2; no firm D call. Looked up from germline, CDR1 is MNHEY and CDR2 is SVGAGI. V lost 7 bases, J lost 1 base, and 7 bases lay in between. This CDR3 is built from 12 residues. CDR3 in DNA: TGTGCCAGCACGAGGCTTAACTATGGCTACACCTTC. Translation gives CASTRLNYGYTF.

This clone was counted between two and nine times. The CDR3 is CASSLVRGGEQYV. The CDR3 DNA follows: TGTGCCAGCAGCTTAGTTAGAGGGGGCGAGCAGTACGTC. This rearrangement joins TRBV13 to TRBJ2-7; possible D gene TRBD1, 6 bases. There are 13 residues in the CDR3. Germline loops: CDR1 PRHDT, CDR2 FYEKMQ (reference sequence). The V end was cut by 1 base, the J end by 6 bases, with 10 bases between.

This chain connects TRBV5-1 to TRBJ2-1; 12 bases are a match to TRBD2. Unmatched junction bases numbered 8, after V lost 7 bases and J lost 9 bases. Germline V gene data show CDR1 as SGHRS and CDR2 as YFSETQ. There are 14 residues in the CDR3. CDR3 sequence reads: CASRPSGGAGEQFF. CDR3 coding DNA: TGCGCCAGCCGTCCTAGCGGGGGGGCCGGTGAGCAGTTCTTC. Full variable domain (missing parts from reference TRBV5-1 and TRBJ2-1): KAGVTQTPRYLIKTRGQQVTLSCSPISGHRSVSWYQQTPGQGLQFLFEYFSETQRNKGNFPGRFSGRQFSNSRSEMNVSTLELGDSALYLCASRPSGGAGEQFFGPGTRLTVL.

The gene calls are TRBV5-1 and TRBJ2-5; D ambiguous. V was clipped by 0 bases and J by 6 bases, with 15 bases between them. From germline, CDR1 is SGHRS and CDR2 YFSETQ. The CDR3 totals 15 residues. The CDR3 nucleotides read TGCGCCAGCAGCTTGGGAGATCGGTCGAAGCAGACCCAGTACTTC. Its translation: CASSLGDRSKQTQYF.

The chain is built from TRBV11-3 and TRBJ2-3; D unclear. Germline V lookup: CDR1 SGHNT, CDR2 YENEEA. The V end was cut by 4 bases, the J end by 6 bases, with 11 bases between. This CDR3 contains 13 residues. The CDR3 nucleotides read TGTGCCAGCAGCTCCGTCTCTGTGGATACGCAGTATTTT. Its protein is CASSSVSVDTQYF.

The chain uses TRBV5-4 and TRBJ1-3; the D gene is possibly TRBD1 (5 bases). The CDR3 is 15 residues long. Per the germline V gene, CDR1 is SGHNT and CDR2 is YYREEE (reference sequence). Trimming took off 3 bases at V and 4 bases at J, with 14 bases between the two ends. The CDR3 nucleotides are TGTGCCAGCAGCTCCCTCCCCGGGGGAGGAAACACCATATATTTT. It specifies CASSSLPGGGNTIYF.

The chain joins TRBV7-2 to TRBJ2-5, with TRBD2 identical over 7 bases. Trimming cost V 2 bases and J 5 bases; bases outside gene matches: 8. The CDR3 covers 15 residues. Germline CDR1 SGHTA, CDR2 FQGNSA. The CDR3 coding sequence is TGTGCCAGCAGCTTAATAGCGGGCCTTGTGGAGACCCAGTACTTC. It encodes CASSLIAGLVETQYF. Using reference TRBV7-2 and TRBJ2-5 for the parts outside the CDR3, the full variable domain is GAGVSQSPSNKVTEKGKDVELRCDPISGHTALYWYRQSLGQGLEFLIYFQGNSAPDKSGLPSDRFSAERTGGSVSTLTIQRTQQEDSAVYLCASSLIAGLVETQYFGPGTRLLVL.

The chain uses TRBV6-2 or TRBV6-3 and TRBJ1-2; the match to TRBD1 covers 7 bases. J lost 5 bases, V lost 0 bases, and 6 bases had no gene match. From germline, CDR1 is MNHEY and CDR2 SVGEGT. CDR3 length: 15 residues. The CDR3 loop is CASSYSKGAYYGYTF. CDR3 bases: TGTGCCAGCAGTTACTCGAAGGGGGCGTATTATGGCTACACCTTC.

This clone was counted once. The J gene is TRBJ2-5, the V gene TRBV30; 8 bases agree with TRBD1. This CDR3 contains 14 residues. The germline V gene encodes CDR1 GTSNPN and CDR2 SVGIG (reference sequence). J gave up 3 bases and V 0 bases, and 3 bases lay outside the gene matches. The CDR3 region is CAWSVGQGKETQYF. CDR3 sequence (DNA): TGTGCCTGGAGTGTCGGACAGGGCAAAGAGACCCAGTACTTC.

The chain combines TRBV11-1 with TRBJ2-3; weak D call: TRBD2 (5 bases). The CDR3 covers 16 residues. Trimming removed 7 bases from V and 6 bases from J, with 23 bases in between. Per germline, CDR1 SGHAT and CDR2 FQDESV (reference sequence). The CDR3 bases are TGTGCCAGCACCTCCCGAGTAGTCGGGGTTGAGGATACGCAGTATTTT. It translates to CASTSRVVGVEDTQYF. Together with reference TRBV11-1 and TRBJ2-3, the CDR3 gives the full variable domain: EAEVAQSPRYKITEKSQAVAFWCDPISGHATLYWYRQILGQGPELLVQFQDESVVDDSQLPKDRFSAERLKGVDSTLKIQPAELGDSAMYLCASTSRVVGVEDTQYFGPGTRLTVL.

The chain has TRBV6-5 and TRBJ2-1, with TRBD1 matching 10 bases. V was clipped by 4 bases and J by 8 bases; unmatched bases: 8. Germline loops: CDR1 MNHEY, CDR2 SVGAGI. This CDR3 comprises 15 residues. The CDR3 DNA is TGTGCCAGCAGTTTAAGGACAGGGGGAAGCGATGAGCAGTTCTTC. Protein product: CASSLRTGGSDEQFF.

In this sample, this clone turned up a few times. The CDR3 is CASSSAGGRGNTIYF. CDR3 coding DNA: TGTGCCAGCAGTTCCGCGGGGGGGCGAGGAAACACCATATATTTT. The chain has TRBV28 and TRBJ1-3, with D possibly being TRBD1 (6 bases). CDR3 size: 15 residues. V dropped 4 bases and J dropped 4 bases, with 14 bases sitting between them. Germline loops: CDR1 MDHEN, CDR2 SYDVKM. Supplemented by reference TRBV28 and TRBJ1-3, the full variable domain reads DVKVTQSSRYLVKRTGEKVFLECVQDMDHENMFWYRQDPGLGLRLIYFSYDVKMKEKGDIPEGYSVSREKKERFSLILESASTNQTSMYLCASSSAGGRGNTIYFGEGSWLTVV.

The chain has TRBV4-3 and TRBJ2-4; possible D gene TRBD2, 7 bases. The CDR3 is 19 residues long. The germline V and J ends were trimmed by 1 base and 7 bases, with 26 bases remaining between them. From germline, CDR1 is LGHNA and CDR2 YSLEER. CDR3 protein: CASSQVTSAVGGAGNIQYF. For the CDR3, the DNA is TGCGCCAGCAGCCAAGTCACATCTGCAGTTGGGGGGGCCGGGAACATTCAGTACTTC.

V is TRBV5-1 and J is TRBJ2-2; a possible D gene is TRBD1 (5 bases). From germline, CDR1 is SGHRS and CDR2 YFSETQ. The CDR3 has 16 amino acids. V gave up 0 bases and J gave up 3 bases, with 12 bases separating them. CDR3 nucleotide sequence: TGCGCCAGCAGCTTGGGGTTGGGGCCGGACACCGGGGAGCTGTTTTTT. Protein sequence: CASSLGLGPDTGELFF.